This TCR beta chain is drawn from a study of blood T cell repertoires in COVID-19. About the study: COVID-19 samples, acute and convalescent, were from the United States, Italy and Spain. PBMCs, B-cell-depleted T cells, or T cells were the source of the cDNA or gDNA that made up the material.

Original processing methods: Estimates of nucleated cell counts were drawn from the amplification of reference gene primers. This table comes from immunoSEQ multiplex PCR, and its TCRdb copy is limited to in-frame clones, with some not included. Clone size and V and J calls were adopted from that table, with D and trimming inferred from the DNA. The sample lists approximately 500,000 clones; 80% to 90% were seen once. Material: peripheral blood. This receptor was obtained from a human donor in a cohort sampled during active COVID-19.

The CDR3 nucleotides read TGTGCCAGCAGCACCGGGACAGCCGGCTACACCTTC. Its translation is CASSTGTAGYTF. The rearrangement joins TRBV25-1 to TRBJ1-2; 7 bases line up with TRBD1. The V and J ends lost 6 bases and 8 bases, in that order; junction bases with no gene match: 6. Germline V gene lookup returns CDR1 MGHDK and CDR2 SYGVNS. The CDR3 spans 12 residues.